This T cell receptor (beta chain) stems from a study of blood T cell repertoires in COVID-19. Looking at the study overall: There were acute and convalescent COVID-19 samples, and they came from the United States, Italy and Spain. The cDNA or gDNA used as material had been derived from T cells, B-cell-depleted T cells, or PBMCs.

Data came from immunoSEQ multiplex PCR; TCRdb stores just in-frame clones and leaves some out. The data contain roughly 290,000 clones, approximately 86% of them singletons. The receptor was derived from a woman in her thirties who had recovered from COVID-19. Sample: peripheral blood.

This CDR3 reads CASSYFTGNEQFF. The CDR3 nucleotides are TGTGCCAGCAGTTACTTTACAGGGAATGAGCAGTTCTTC. This rearrangement joins TRBV6-5 to TRBJ2-1; D may be TRBD1 (6 bases). Deletions cut 1 base from V and 7 bases from J, with 8 bases between. This CDR3 contains 13 residues. From germline, CDR1 is MNHEY and CDR2 SVGAGI.